The next 16 T cell receptor beta chains were all read from a single sample in a study of T cells in narcolepsy. The method was immunoSEQ multiplex PCR; TCRdb's version includes in-frame clones alone and lacks a portion of them. The table has 34,000 or so clones, over 70% seen once; the top ten hold under 5%. Sequenced input: memory (CD45RA-) CD4+ T cells from blood. The receptor set was obtained from a human donor in good health.

This clone appeared a few times. The chain combines TRBV7-2 with TRBJ2-4; no definite D call. CDR1 SGHTA and CDR2 FQGNSA come from the germline V gene. The ends were cut back, 5 bases at V and 4 bases at J, with 12 bases in the middle. This CDR3 contains 14 residues. The CDR3 loop reads CASSPIGTKNIQYF. Written as DNA, the CDR3 is TGTGCCAGCAGCCCGATCGGCACTAAAAACATTCAGTACTTC.

J is TRBJ1-5 and V is TRBV5-1, with 8 bases aligning to TRBD1. The V gene end was trimmed by 4 bases and the J gene end by 2 bases; junction bases not matched to a gene: 8. CDR3 length: 16 amino acids. Germline CDR1 is SGHRS and CDR2 is YFSETQ. The CDR3, as DNA: TGCGCCAGCAGCCCAACGACAGGGGTGCGCAATCAGCCCCAGCATTTT. Residues: CASSPTTGVRNQPQHF.

The chain uses TRBV28 and TRBJ1-5; the D is unclear. Germline V gene lookup returns CDR1 MDHEN and CDR2 SYDVKM. This CDR3 has 14 residues. The V end was cut by 4 bases, the J end by 5 bases, with 12 bases between. CDR3 DNA: TGTGCCAGCAGTTACACATCTAGATATCAGCCCCAGCATTTT. The encoded protein is CASSYTSRYQPQHF.

The chain recombines TRBV25-1 with TRBJ1-3; D gene uncertain. Germline V lookup: CDR1 MGHDK, CDR2 SYGVNS. V was clipped by 1 base and J by 6 bases, with 4 bases between them. The CDR3 loop spans 12 amino acids. The CDR3 is CASSELLNTIYF. In DNA, the CDR3 is TGTGCCAGCAGTGAATTGTTAAACACCATATATTTT.

V usage is TRBV11-2 and J usage is TRBJ1-1; D is perhaps TRBD1 (5 bases). The germline gives CDR1 SGHAT, CDR2 FQNNGV. V gave up 3 bases and J gave up 0 bases, with 8 bases separating them. CDR3 length: 14 amino acids. CDR3 sequence reads: CASSFRGMNTEAFF. CDR3 coding DNA: TGTGCCAGCAGCTTTAGGGGCATGAACACTGAAGCTTTCTTT.

In this sample, this clone turned up once. The chain has TRBV7-2 and TRBJ1-2, with D maybe TRBD1 (6 bases). The CDR3 loop spans 14 amino acids. V dropped 5 bases and J dropped 4 bases, with 14 bases sitting between them. The germline CDR1 and CDR2 sequences are SGHTA and FQGNSA. CDR3: CASSQEGRGYGYTF. For the CDR3, the DNA is TGTGCCAGCAGCCAGGAGGGCAGGGGCTATGGCTACACCTTC.

The chain links TRBV30 to TRBJ1-4; tentative D call: TRBD1 (5 bases). The CDR3 extends over 16 amino acids. Germline V lookup: CDR1 GTSNPN, CDR2 SVGIG (reference sequence). V was cut by 2 bases and J by 0 bases, with 13 bases left in between. CDR3 region: CAWSRVGVATNEKLFF. CDR3 DNA: TGTGCCTGGAGTCGGGTGGGGGTTGCAACTAATGAAAAACTGTTTTTT.

The rearrangement uses TRBV7-9 and TRBJ2-7, with a weak D call TRBD2 (5 bases). The V gene's germline CDR1 is SEHNR and CDR2 FQNEAQ (reference sequence). Trimming left V 4 bases short and J 2 bases short, with 15 bases between. The CDR3 contains 15 residues. CDR3 sequence reads: CASSSLWEIPYEQYF. In DNA form, the CDR3 reads TGTGCCAGCAGCTCCCTGTGGGAGATTCCCTACGAGCAGTACTTC. Full variable domain (rest looked up from reference TRBV7-9 and TRBJ2-7): DTGVSQNPRHKITKRGQNVTFRCDPISEHNRLYWYRQTLGQGPEFLTYFQNEAQLEKSRLLSDRFSAERPKGSFSTLEIQRTEQGDSAMYLCASSSLWEIPYEQYFGPGTRLTVT.

V is TRBV5-8 and J is TRBJ2-5; 8 bases are shared with TRBD1. Per the germline V gene, CDR1 is SGHTS and CDR2 is YDEGEE. The CDR3 has 14 amino acids. With V trimmed by 3 bases and J by 3 bases, 4 bases remained unmatched. The CDR3 spells CASSSGQGKETQYF. The CDR3 coding sequence is TGTGCCAGCAGCTCCGGACAGGGCAAAGAGACCCAGTACTTC.

CDR3 loop: CATGPQMETQYF. As DNA, the CDR3 is TGTGCCACCGGCCCGCAAATGGAGACCCAGTACTTC. The V gene is TRBV18, the J gene TRBJ2-5, with D unresolved. The CDR3 consists of 12 residues. Germline V gene sequence: CDR1 KGHSH, CDR2 LQKENI. V lost 10 bases and J lost 5, with 14 bases in between. Based on the CDR3 plus reference TRBV18 and TRBJ2-5, the full variable domain is NAGVMQNPRHLVRRRGQEARLRCSPMKGHSHVYWYRQLPEEGLKFMVYLQKENIIDESGMPKERFSAEFPKEGPSILRIQQVVRGDSAAYFCATGPQMETQYFGPGTRLLVL.

This chain links TRBV7-9 with TRBJ2-7; tentatively, D is TRBD2 (6 bases). CDR1 SEHNR and CDR2 FQNEAQ come from the germline V gene (reference sequence). V was cut by 5 bases and J by 2 bases, with 16 bases left in between. The CDR3 has 15 amino acids. CDR3 protein: CASSAGVVAAYEQYF. CDR3 coding DNA: TGTGCCAGCAGCGCCGGCGTCGTAGCGGCCTACGAGCAGTACTTC.

The rearrangement uses TRBV14 and TRBJ1-2, with D hard to call. This CDR3 has 13 amino acids. Germline V CDR1 and CDR2: SGHDN, FVKESK. The V gene lost 0 bases and the J gene lost 7 bases, with 9 bases spanning the gap. CDR3 in amino acids: CASSQEMGGGYTF. CDR3 nucleotide sequence: TGTGCCAGCAGCCAAGAAATGGGAGGTGGCTACACCTTC. Combining the CDR3 with reference TRBV14 and TRBJ1-2 gives the whole variable domain EAGVTQFPSHSVIEKGQTVTLRCDPISGHDNLYWYRRVMGKEIKFLLHFVKESKQDESGMPNNRFLAERTGGTYSTLKVQPAELEDSGVYFCASSQEMGGGYTFGSGTRLTVV.

The CDR3 reads CASGRSHSYEQYF. DNA for the CDR3: TGTGCCAGCGGAAGGTCCCACTCCTACGAGCAGTACTTC. The chain links TRBV2 to TRBJ2-7; the D is unclear. Germline CDR1 and CDR2: SNHLY and FYNNEI. Trimming shortened V by 8 bases and J by 0 bases, and 11 bases separated the two germline ends. The CDR3 totals 13 residues.

CDR3 region: CASSISREGNQPQHF. CDR3 coding DNA: TGTGCCAGTAGTATCTCAAGGGAGGGCAATCAGCCCCAGCATTTT. V and J are TRBV19 and TRBJ1-5; D uncertain. The CDR3 runs to 15 residues. The germline V gene has CDR1 LNHDA and CDR2 SQIVND (reference sequence). V was trimmed by 3 bases and J by 2 bases, leaving 11 bases between them.

The chain uses TRBV5-1 and TRBJ2-5; D is ambiguous. The J call may be faulty, since TRBJ2-7 better matches the DNA end. The V gene's germline CDR1 is SGHRS and CDR2 YFSETQ. The CDR3 covers 13 residues. The CDR3 DNA reads as TGCGCCAGCAGCTTACATCAGTCCTACGAGCAGTACTTC. As protein: CASSLHQSYEQYF.

The rearrangement uses TRBV5-6 and TRBJ1-3; D remains ambiguous. Germline assignment: CDR1 SGHDT and CDR2 YYEEEE. V was shortened by 2 bases and J by 2 bases, with 2 bases between the two germline ends. The CDR3 totals 12 residues. The CDR3 region has the DNA TGTGCCAGCAGCTTTGCTGGAAACACCATATATTTT. It yields the protein CASSFAGNTIYF.